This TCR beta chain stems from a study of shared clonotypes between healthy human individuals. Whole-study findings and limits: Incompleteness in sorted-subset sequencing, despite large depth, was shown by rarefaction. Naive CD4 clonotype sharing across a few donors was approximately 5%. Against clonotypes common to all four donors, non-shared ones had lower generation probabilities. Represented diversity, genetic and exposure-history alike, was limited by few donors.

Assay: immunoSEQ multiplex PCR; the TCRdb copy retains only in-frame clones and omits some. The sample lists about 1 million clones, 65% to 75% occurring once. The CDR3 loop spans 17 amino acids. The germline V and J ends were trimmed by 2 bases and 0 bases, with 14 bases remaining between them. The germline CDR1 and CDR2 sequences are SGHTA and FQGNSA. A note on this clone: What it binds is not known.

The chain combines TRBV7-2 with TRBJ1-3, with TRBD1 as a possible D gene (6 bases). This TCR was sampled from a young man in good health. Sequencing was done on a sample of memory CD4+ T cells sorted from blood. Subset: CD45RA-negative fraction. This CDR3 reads CASSLRGALASGNTIYF. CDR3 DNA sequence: TGTGCCAGCAGCTTACGGGGGGCCCTTGCCTCTGGAAACACCATATATTTT. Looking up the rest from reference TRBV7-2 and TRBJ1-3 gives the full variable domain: GAGVSQSPSNKVTEKGKDVELRCDPISGHTALYWYRQSLGQGLEFLIYFQGNSAPDKSGLPSDRFSAERTGGSVSTLTIQRTQQEDSAVYLCASSLRGALASGNTIYFGEGSWLTVV.